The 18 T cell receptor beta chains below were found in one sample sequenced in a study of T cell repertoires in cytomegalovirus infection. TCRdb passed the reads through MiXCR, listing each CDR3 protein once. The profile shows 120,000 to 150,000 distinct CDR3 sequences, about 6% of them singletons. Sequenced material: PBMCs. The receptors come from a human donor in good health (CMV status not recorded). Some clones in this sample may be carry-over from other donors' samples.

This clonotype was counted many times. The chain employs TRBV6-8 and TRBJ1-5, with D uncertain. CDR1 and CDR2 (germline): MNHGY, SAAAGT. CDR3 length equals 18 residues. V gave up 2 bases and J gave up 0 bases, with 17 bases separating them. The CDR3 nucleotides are TGTGCCAGCAGTTACACTCGGAGGACGGACTATAGCAATCAGCCCCAGCATTTT. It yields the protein CASSYTRRTDYSNQPQHF.

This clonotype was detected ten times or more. The CDR3 reads CASSLDGTLDEQYF. The CDR3 bases are TGTGCCAGCAGCTTAGATGGGACATTAGACGAGCAGTACTTC. The rearrangement joins TRBV7-2 to TRBJ2-7, with D tentatively TRBD1 (6 bases). Germline assignment: CDR1 SGHTA and CDR2 FQGNSA. This CDR3 is built from 14 residues. The V end was cut by 1 base, the J end by 5 bases, with 12 bases between.

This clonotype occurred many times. CDR3 coding DNA: TGCGCCAGCAGGTTACCCCGGGGGGATTTAAGAACTGAAGCTTTCTTT. Translated: CASRLPRGDLRTEAFF. The V gene is TRBV5-1, the J gene TRBJ1-1; a possible D gene is TRBD1 (5 bases). Trimming shortened V by 5 bases and J by 5 bases, and 22 bases separated the two germline ends. CDR3 size: 16 residues. Per germline, CDR1 SGHRS and CDR2 YFSETQ.

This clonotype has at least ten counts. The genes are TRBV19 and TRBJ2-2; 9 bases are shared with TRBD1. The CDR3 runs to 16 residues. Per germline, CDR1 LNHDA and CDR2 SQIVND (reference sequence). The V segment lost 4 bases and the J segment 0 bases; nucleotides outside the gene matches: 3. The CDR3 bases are TGTGCCAGTAGTAGAGGACAGGGGTCGAACACCGGGGAGCTGTTTTTT. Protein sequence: CASSRGQGSNTGELFF.

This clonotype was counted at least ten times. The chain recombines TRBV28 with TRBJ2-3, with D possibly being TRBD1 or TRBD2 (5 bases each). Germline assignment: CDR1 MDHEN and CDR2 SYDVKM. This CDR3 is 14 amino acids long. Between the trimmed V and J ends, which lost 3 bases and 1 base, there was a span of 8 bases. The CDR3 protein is CASSLGVRTDTQYF. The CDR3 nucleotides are TGTGCCAGCAGTTTGGGGGTTCGCACAGATACGCAGTATTTT. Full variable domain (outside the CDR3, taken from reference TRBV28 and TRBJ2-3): DVKVTQSSRYLVKRTGEKVFLECVQDMDHENMFWYRQDPGLGLRLIYFSYDVKMKEKGDIPEGYSVSREKKERFSLILESASTNQTSMYLCASSLGVRTDTQYFGPGTRLTVL.

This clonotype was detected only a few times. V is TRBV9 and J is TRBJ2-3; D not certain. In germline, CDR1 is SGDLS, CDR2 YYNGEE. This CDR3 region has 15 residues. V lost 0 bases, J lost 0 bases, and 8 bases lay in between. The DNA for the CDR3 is TGTGCCAGCAGCGTAGTCTCGGCTAGCACAGATACGCAGTATTTT. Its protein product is CASSVVSASTDTQYF.

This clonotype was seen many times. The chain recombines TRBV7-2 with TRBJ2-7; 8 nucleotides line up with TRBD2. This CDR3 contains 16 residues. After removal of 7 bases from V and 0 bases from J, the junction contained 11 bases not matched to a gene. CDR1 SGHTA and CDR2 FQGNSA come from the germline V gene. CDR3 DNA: TGTGCCAGCACCACCCGGAAGCGGGAGAGCTCCTACGAGCAGTACTTC. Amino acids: CASTTRKRESSYEQYF.

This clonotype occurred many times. The CDR3 loop is CASSGAGENPYEQYF. In nucleotides, the CDR3 is TGTGCCAGCAGCGGGGCGGGGGAGAACCCCTACGAGCAGTACTTC. J is TRBJ2-7 and V is TRBV5-5, with 7 bases that match TRBD2. The V and J ends lost 4 bases and 2 bases, in that order; junction bases with no gene match: 9. CDR1 and CDR2 (germline): SGHKS, YYEKEE (reference sequence). The CDR3 sequence is 15 residues long.

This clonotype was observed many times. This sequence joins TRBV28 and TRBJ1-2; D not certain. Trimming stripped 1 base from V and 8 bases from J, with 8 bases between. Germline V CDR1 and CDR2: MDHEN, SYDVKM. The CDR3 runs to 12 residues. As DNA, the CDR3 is TGTGCCAGCAGTTTATATGGGAGAGGCTACACCTTC. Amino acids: CASSLYGRGYTF.

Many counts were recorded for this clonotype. CDR3 in DNA: TGTGCCAGTTCCTGGCAGGGCGGAACTAATGAAAAACTGTTTTTT. Protein sequence: CASSWQGGTNEKLFF. This rearrangement joins TRBV19 to TRBJ1-4, with a weak D call TRBD1 (5 bases). This CDR3 is 15 amino acids long. Trimming took 8 bases from V and 1 from J, leaving 14 bases between them. Germline assignment: CDR1 LNHDA and CDR2 SQIVND (reference sequence).

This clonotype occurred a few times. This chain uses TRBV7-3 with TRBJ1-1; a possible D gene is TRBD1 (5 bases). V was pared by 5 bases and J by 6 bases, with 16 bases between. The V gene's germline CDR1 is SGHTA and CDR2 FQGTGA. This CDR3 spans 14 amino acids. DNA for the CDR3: TGTGCCAGCAGCCCCTGGGGGAGGGTCGCTGAAGCTTTCTTT. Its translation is CASSPWGRVAEAFF.

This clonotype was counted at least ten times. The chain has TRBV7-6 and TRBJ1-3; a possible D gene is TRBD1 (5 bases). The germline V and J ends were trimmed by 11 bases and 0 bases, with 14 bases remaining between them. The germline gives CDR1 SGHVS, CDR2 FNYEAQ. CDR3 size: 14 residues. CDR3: CAVGDADSGNTIYF. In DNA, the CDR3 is TGTGCCGTCGGGGACGCAGACTCTGGAAACACCATATATTTT.

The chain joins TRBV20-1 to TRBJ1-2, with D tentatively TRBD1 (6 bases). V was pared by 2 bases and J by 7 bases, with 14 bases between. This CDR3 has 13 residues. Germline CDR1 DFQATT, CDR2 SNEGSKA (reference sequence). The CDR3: CSARLGAYSGYTF. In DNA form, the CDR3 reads TGCAGTGCTAGACTGGGGGCTTACTCTGGCTACACCTTC.

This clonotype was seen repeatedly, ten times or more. The CDR3 coding sequence is TGTGCCAGCAGTACCAGGGGCTACGAGCAGTACTTC. This sequence encodes CASSTRGYEQYF. J is TRBJ2-7 and V is TRBV28; D may be TRBD1 (6 bases). The length of the CDR3 is 12 residues. V lost 5 bases and J lost 3, with 8 bases in between. Germline V gives CDR1 MDHEN, CDR2 SYDVKM.

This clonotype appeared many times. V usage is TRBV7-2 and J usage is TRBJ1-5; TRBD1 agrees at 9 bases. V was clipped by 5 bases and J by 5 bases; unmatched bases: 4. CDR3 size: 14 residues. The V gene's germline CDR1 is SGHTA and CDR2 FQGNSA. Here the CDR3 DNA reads TGTGCCAGCAGCCTGAGACAGGGGGATCAGCCCCAGCATTTT. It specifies CASSLRQGDQPQHF.

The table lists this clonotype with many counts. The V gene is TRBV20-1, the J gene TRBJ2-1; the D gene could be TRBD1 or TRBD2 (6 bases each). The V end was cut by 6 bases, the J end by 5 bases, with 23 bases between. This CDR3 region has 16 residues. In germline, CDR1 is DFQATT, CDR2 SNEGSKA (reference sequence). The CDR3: CSAKRRGVGRHNEQFF. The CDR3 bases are TGCAGTGCCAAGCGGAGGGGGGTGGGAAGGCACAATGAGCAGTTCTTC.

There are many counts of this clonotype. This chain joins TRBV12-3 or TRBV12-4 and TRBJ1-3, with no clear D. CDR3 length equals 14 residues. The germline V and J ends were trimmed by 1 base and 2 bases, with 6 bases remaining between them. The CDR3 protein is CASSLGEAGNTIYF. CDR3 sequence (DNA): TGTGCCAGCAGTTTAGGGGAAGCTGGAAACACCATATATTTT.

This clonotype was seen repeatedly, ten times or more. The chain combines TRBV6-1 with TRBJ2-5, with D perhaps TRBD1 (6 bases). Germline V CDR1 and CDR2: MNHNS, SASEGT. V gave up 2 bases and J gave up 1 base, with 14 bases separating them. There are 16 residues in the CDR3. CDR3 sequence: CASSETWRRGQETQYF. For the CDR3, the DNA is TGTGCCAGCAGTGAAACCTGGCGCAGGGGCCAAGAGACCCAGTACTTC.